This T cell receptor beta chain was retrieved from a study of T cell responses to AZD1222 COVID-19 vaccine. Study background: Second-dose intervals of approximately 4 or approximately 12 weeks were pooled.

In the case of this clone: Its matching antigen is unknown.

The protocol was immunoSEQ multiplex PCR, while the TCRdb copy is restricted to in-frame clones and leaves out a portion. The repertoire holds around 110,000 clones, roughly 90% seen once, with 7.5% in the top ten. Study-wide findings and caveats: Spike-wide coverage was observed for vaccine-associated CD4 TCRs, with dominant responses at 160-218 and 743-854. Sampling captured repertoires only after the peak T cell response. Most donors were white British and more were female, and clonal diversity was possibly underestimated.

This TCR was sampled from an adult in good health. Sequencing was performed on peripheral blood, taken on day 0 of AZD1222 vaccination.

The CDR3 nucleotides are TGTGCCAGCAGACCCCATGGGGCCTACGAGCAGTACTTC. Its translation is CASRPHGAYEQYF. The chain recombines TRBV28 with TRBJ2-7; D unclear. The V and J ends lost 6 bases and 2 bases respectively, with 11 bases between them. The CDR3 has 13 amino acids. In germline, CDR1 is MDHEN, CDR2 SYDVKM.